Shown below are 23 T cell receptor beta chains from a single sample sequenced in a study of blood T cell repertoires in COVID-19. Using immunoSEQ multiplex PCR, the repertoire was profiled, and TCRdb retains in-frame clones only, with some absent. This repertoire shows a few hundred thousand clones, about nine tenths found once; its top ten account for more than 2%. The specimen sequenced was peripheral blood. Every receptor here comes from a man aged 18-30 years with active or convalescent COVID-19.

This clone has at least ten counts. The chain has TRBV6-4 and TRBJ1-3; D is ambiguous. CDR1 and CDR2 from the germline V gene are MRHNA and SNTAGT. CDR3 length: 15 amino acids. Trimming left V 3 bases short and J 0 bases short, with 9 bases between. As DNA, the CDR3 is TGTGCCAGCAGTGAAACTTTTGGCTCTGGAAACACCATATATTTT. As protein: CASSETFGSGNTIYF.

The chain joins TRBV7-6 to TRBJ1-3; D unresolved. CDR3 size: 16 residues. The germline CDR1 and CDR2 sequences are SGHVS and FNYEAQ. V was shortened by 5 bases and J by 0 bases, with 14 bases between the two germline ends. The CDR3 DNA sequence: TGTGCCAGCAGCAGAGCGAGGGCAAGCTCTGGAAACACCATATATTTT. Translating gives CASSRARASSGNTIYF.

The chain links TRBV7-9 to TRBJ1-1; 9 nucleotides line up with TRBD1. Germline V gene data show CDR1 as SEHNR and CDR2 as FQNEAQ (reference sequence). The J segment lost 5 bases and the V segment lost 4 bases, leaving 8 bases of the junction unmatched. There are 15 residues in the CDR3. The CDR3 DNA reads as TGTGCCAGCAGCTCCCCGACAGGGGGGTATACTGAAGCTTTCTTT. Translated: CASSSPTGGYTEAFF.

The CDR3 is CASRTWTGSTSSYNEQFF. The CDR3 region has the DNA TGCGCCAGCAGAACCTGGACAGGGTCTACTAGCTCCTACAATGAGCAGTTCTTC. The rearrangement uses TRBV5-1 and TRBJ2-1; the match to TRBD1 covers 8 bases. From germline, CDR1 is SGHRS and CDR2 YFSETQ. The CDR3 extends over 18 amino acids. J lost 0 bases, V lost 5 bases, and 13 bases had no gene match.

The CDR3 here is CASSLVGRAEEKLFF. As DNA, the CDR3 is TGCGCCAGCAGCCTCGTAGGGAGAGCAGAGGAAAAACTGTTTTTT. This chain joins TRBV5-1 and TRBJ1-4; no reliable D call. The CDR3 spans 15 residues. V dropped 4 bases and J dropped 8 bases, with 18 bases sitting between them. CDR1 SGHRS and CDR2 YFSETQ come from the germline V gene.

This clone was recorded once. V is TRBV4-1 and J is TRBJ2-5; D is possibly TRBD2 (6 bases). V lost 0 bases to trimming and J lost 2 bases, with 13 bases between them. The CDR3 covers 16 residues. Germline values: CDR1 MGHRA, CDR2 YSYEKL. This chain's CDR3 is CASSQEISGPQETQYF. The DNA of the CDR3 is TGCGCCAGCAGCCAAGAGATTAGCGGCCCTCAAGAGACCCAGTACTTC.

The CDR3 DNA reads TGTGCCAGCAGCGCCACGCCCAGCTTTGGGGCCCACGAGCAGTACTTC. Protein sequence: CASSATPSFGAHEQYF. The chain couples TRBV9 to TRBJ2-7; TRBD1 might be the D (5 bases). V lost 3 bases, J lost 5 bases, and 21 bases lay in between. Germline-derived CDR1 and CDR2 are SGDLS and YYNGEE. The CDR3 is 16 amino acids. Looking up the rest from reference TRBV9 and TRBJ2-7 gives the full variable domain: DSGVTQTPKHLITATGQRVTLRCSPRSGDLSVYWYQQSLDQGLQFLIQYYNGEERAKGNILERFSAQQFPDLHSELNLSSLELGDSALYFCASSATPSFGAHEQYFGPGTRLTVT.

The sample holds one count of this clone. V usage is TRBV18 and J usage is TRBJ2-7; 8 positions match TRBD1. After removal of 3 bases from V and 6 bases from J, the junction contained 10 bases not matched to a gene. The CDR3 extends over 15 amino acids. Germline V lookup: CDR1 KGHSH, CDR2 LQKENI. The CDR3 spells CASSPMTGVGPEQYF. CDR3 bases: TGTGCCAGCTCACCGATGACAGGGGTTGGACCCGAGCAGTACTTC.

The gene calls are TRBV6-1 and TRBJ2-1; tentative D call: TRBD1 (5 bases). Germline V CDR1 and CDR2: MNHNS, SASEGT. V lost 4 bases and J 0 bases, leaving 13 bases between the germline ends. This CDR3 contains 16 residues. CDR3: CASSVRQRSSYNEQFF. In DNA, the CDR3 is TGTGCCAGCAGTGTCCGACAGCGTAGCTCCTACAATGAGCAGTTCTTC.

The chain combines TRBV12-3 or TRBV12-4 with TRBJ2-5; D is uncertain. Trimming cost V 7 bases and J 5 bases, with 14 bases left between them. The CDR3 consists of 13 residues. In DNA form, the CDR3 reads TGTGCCAGCAATGTTTACCCGCGCGAGACCCAGTACTTC. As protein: CASNVYPRETQYF.

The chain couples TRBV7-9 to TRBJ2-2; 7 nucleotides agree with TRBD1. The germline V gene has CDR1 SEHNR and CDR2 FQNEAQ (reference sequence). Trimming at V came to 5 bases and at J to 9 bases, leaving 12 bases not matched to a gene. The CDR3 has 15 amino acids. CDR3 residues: CASSPKTGSYRELFF. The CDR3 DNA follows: TGTGCCAGCAGCCCTAAGACAGGGTCGTACCGGGAGCTGTTTTTT. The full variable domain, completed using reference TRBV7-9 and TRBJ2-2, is DTGVSQNPRHKITKRGQNVTFRCDPISEHNRLYWYRQTLGQGPEFLTYFQNEAQLEKSRLLSDRFSAERPKGSFSTLEIQRTEQGDSAMYLCASSPKTGSYRELFFGEGSRLTVL.

The CDR3 sequence is CAWSIRTSFGYTF. Here the CDR3 DNA reads TGTGCCTGGAGTATCCGGACTTCTTTTGGCTACACCTTC. This sequence joins TRBV30 and TRBJ1-2; D gene uncertain. This CDR3 spans 13 amino acids. CDR1 is GTSNPN and CDR2 is SVGIG in the germline V gene (reference sequence). V was cut by 2 bases and J by 7 bases, with 14 bases left in between. Drawing the rest from reference TRBV30 and TRBJ1-2, the complete variable domain is SQTIHQWPATLVQPVGSPLSLECTVEGTSNPNLYWYRQAAGRGLQLLFYSVGIGQISSEVPQNLSASRPQDRQFILSSKKLLLSDSGFYLCAWSIRTSFGYTFGSGTRLTVV.

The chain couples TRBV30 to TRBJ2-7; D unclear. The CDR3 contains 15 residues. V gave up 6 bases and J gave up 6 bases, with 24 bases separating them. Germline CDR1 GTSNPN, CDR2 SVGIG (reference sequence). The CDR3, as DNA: TGTGCCTGCCCCCCGTATATTGCGGCTAGGCTCGAGCAGTACTTC. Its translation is CACPPYIAARLEQYF.

CDR3 coding DNA: TGTGCCAGCAGCTCGACAGGGGCCTCCTATGGCTACACCTTC. Encoded protein: CASSSTGASYGYTF. This chain uses TRBV5-8 with TRBJ1-2; 8 bases agree with TRBD1. Unmatched junction bases numbered 5, after V lost 3 bases and J lost 4 bases. This CDR3 region has 14 residues. Per the germline V gene, CDR1 is SGHTS and CDR2 is YDEGEE.

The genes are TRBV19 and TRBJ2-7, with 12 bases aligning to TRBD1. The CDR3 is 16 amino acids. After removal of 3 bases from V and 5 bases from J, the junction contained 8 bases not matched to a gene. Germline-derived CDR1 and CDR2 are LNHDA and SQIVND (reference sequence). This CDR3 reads CASSINGDRGLDEQYF. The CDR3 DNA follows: TGTGCCAGTAGTATTAATGGGGACAGGGGGCTGGACGAGCAGTACTTC.

The CDR3 spells CASSQAAQVRTEAFF. The CDR3 bases are TGCGCCAGCAGCCAAGCCGCGCAGGTTCGCACTGAAGCTTTCTTT. This chain uses TRBV4-3 with TRBJ1-1; D not resolved. Deletions cut 1 base from V and 4 bases from J, with 13 bases between. The CDR3 spans 15 residues. CDR1 and CDR2 from the germline V gene are LGHNA and YSLEER.

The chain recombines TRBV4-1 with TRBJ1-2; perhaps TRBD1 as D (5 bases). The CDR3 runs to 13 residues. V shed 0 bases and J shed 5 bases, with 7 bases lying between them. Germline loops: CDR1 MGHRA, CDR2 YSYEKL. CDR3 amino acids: CASSQDRGYGYTF. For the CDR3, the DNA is TGCGCCAGCAGCCAAGATCGGGGGTATGGCTACACCTTC.

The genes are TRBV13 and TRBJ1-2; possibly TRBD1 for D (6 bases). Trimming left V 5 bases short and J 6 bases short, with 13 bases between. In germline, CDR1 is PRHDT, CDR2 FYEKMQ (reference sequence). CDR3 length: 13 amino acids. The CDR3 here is CASSGHRAHGYTF. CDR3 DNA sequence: TGTGCCAGCAGCGGACACAGGGCGCATGGCTACACCTTC.

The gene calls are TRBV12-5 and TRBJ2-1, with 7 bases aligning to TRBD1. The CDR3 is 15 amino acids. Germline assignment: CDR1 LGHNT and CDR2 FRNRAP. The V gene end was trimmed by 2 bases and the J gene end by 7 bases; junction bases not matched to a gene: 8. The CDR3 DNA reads TGTGCTAGTGGTTTGCTCCGGACAGGCAGGAATGAGCAGTTCTTC. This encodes CASGLLRTGRNEQFF.

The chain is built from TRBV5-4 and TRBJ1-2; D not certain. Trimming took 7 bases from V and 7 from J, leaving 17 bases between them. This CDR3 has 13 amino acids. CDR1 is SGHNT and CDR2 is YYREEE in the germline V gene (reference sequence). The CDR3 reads CASAPGAGFGYTF. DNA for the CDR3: TGTGCCAGCGCCCCCGGAGCGGGATTTGGCTACACCTTC.

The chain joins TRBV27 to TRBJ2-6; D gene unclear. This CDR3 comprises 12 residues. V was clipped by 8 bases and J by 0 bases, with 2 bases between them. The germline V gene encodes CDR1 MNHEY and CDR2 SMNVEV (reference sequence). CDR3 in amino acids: CASRSGANVLTF. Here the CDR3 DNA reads TGTGCCAGCCGCTCTGGGGCCAACGTCCTGACTTTC.

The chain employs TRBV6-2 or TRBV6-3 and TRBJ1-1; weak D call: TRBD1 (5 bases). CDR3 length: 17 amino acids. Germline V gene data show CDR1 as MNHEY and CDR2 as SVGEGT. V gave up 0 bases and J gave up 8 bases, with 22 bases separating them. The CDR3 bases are TGTGCCAGCAGTTACTCCTCAGGGTACACTTACACTGCGGAAGCTTTCTTT. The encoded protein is CASSYSSGYTYTAEAFF.

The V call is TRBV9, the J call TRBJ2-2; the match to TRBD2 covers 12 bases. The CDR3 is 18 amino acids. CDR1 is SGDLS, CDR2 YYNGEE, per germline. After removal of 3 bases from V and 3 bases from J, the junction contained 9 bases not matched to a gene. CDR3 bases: TGTGCCAGCAGCGGTAGACTAGCGGGAGAGGCGCACACCGGGGAGCTGTTTTTT. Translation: CASSGRLAGEAHTGELFF.